One and the same sample provided the 6 T cell receptor beta chains below, sequenced in a study of post-analysis software for immune sequencing data. Study-wide results and limits: Higher frequency in patients than in controls was seen for roughly five TRBV segments, with TRBV5-6, TRBV5-1 and TRBV20-1 among them.

Unique molecular identifiers tagged the TCR beta cDNA libraries. In TCRdb, the PCR reads were re-called with MiXCR into one record per CDR3 protein. The table has roughly 700,000 distinct CDR3 sequences, approximately 30% seen once; the top ten hold around 0.6%. These TCRs' antigens remain unknown. Sequencing was carried out using blood. The source of these receptors is a girl aged 10 to 17 with multiple sclerosis.

This clonotype showed up just a few times. V is TRBV20-1 and J is TRBJ2-4, with a weak D call TRBD1 (5 bases). Trimming pared 3 bases from V and 0 bases from J, leaving 12 bases between. Germline V gives CDR1 DFQATT, CDR2 SNEGSKA (reference sequence). The CDR3 contains 15 residues. For the CDR3, the DNA is TGCAGTGCTAGCAAACAGGAGATAGCCAAAAACATTCAGTACTTC. This gives the protein CSASKQEIAKNIQYF.

There are a few counts of this clonotype. V is TRBV7-2 and J is TRBJ2-3, with a tentative D call TRBD1 (5 bases). CDR3 length equals 15 residues. CDR1 is SGHTA and CDR2 is FQGNSA in the germline V gene. Trimming pared 5 bases from V and 6 bases from J, leaving 18 bases between. CDR3 region: CASSPRSGGADTQYF. The CDR3 coding sequence is TGTGCCAGCAGCCCGAGATCCGGTGGGGCGGATACGCAGTATTTT.

This clonotype was seen many times. The chain employs TRBV20-1 and TRBJ2-5, with TRBD2 identical over 7 bases. This CDR3 has 13 amino acids. Looked up from germline, CDR1 is DFQATT and CDR2 is SNEGSKA (reference sequence). V dropped 4 bases and J dropped 3; count of bases not matched to a gene: 5. The CDR3 coding sequence is TGCAGTGCTATTGCGGGAGCCGAAGAGACCCAGTACTTC. Translating it yields CSAIAGAEETQYF.

V usage is TRBV29-1 and J usage is TRBJ2-5; 7 positions match TRBD1. V lost 4 bases to trimming and J lost 4 bases; unmatched junction nucleotides: 9. The CDR3 covers 14 residues. The germline CDR1 and CDR2 sequences are SQVTM and ANQGSEA. The CDR3 loop is CSVGFDRVGETQYF. The DNA of the CDR3 is TGCAGCGTTGGGTTTGACAGGGTGGGAGAGACCCAGTACTTC.

Only a few counts were recorded for this clonotype. CDR3 coding DNA: TGCAGTGCTAGAGGAGTGGCCCGGGGACTCCCGGACGAGCAGTTCTTC. This sequence encodes CSARGVARGLPDEQFF. The V call is TRBV20-1, the J call TRBJ2-1, with a weak D call TRBD2 (6 bases). V lost 1 base and J lost 10, with 23 bases in between. The CDR3 sequence is 16 residues long. The V gene's germline CDR1 is DFQATT and CDR2 SNEGSKA (reference sequence).

This rearrangement joins TRBV27 to TRBJ1-5, with 8 bases fitting TRBD1. CDR3 length equals 15 residues. Germline assignment: CDR1 MNHEY and CDR2 SMNVEV (reference sequence). Losses at the gene ends were 1 base for V and 5 bases for J; bases not matched to a gene: 4. Here the CDR3 reads CASSLYRGVDQPQHF. The CDR3 region has the DNA TGTGCCAGCAGTTTATACAGGGGGGTTGATCAGCCCCAGCATTTT.